This is a list of T cell receptor beta chains from one sample in a study of T cell repertoires in cytomegalovirus infection. Their antigens are not known. TCRdb called the reads again in MiXCR, with one record for every CDR3 protein. The table lists hundreds of thousands of distinct CDR3 sequences, under 45% of them singletons. The specimen was cultured PBMCs, collected from culture after CMV antigen stimulation. These receptors all come from a human donor in good health (CMV status not recorded). Some clones in this sample may be carry-over from other donors' samples. Both conserved end residues are part of each CDR3. The D gene is left open where the match is weak. Size is omitted from some rows. Given values are once, few, many or a class for expanded clones.

v_gene	abundance	d_gene	j_gene	CDR3aa	CDR3nt
TRBV7-4	.	.	TRBJ2-1	CASSLVLPYLGNEQFF	TGTGCCAGCAGCTTAGTTCTCCCCTACCTAGGCAATGAGCAGTTCTTC
TRBV6-1	.	TRBD1	TRBJ1-3	CATGQGTLSGNTIYF	TGTGCCACCGGACAGGGGACGTTGTCTGGAAACACCATATATTTT
TRBV29-1	few	.	TRBJ2-1	CSVEGPISYNEQFF	TGCAGCGTTGAAGGGCCGATCTCCTACAATGAGCAGTTCTTC
TRBV4-1	few	.	TRBJ2-1	CASSQETLDSAHYNEQFF	TGCGCCAGCAGCCAAGAAACGCTGGACAGCGCCCACTACAATGAGCAGTTCTTC
TRBV12-3/TRBV12-4	.	TRBD1	TRBJ1-5	CASRLGGVQPQHF	TGTGCCAGCAGGCTAGGGGGCGTTCAGCCCCAGCATTTT
TRBV10-2	.	.	TRBJ2-1	CASSVGRSSYNEQFF	TGCGCCAGCAGTGTGGGGAGGTCCTCCTACAATGAGCAGTTCTTC
TRBV20-1	few	.	TRBJ1-1	CSASGWQNTEAFF	TGCAGTGCCAGTGGGTGGCAGAACACTGAAGCTTTCTTT
TRBV4-2	.	TRBD1	TRBJ1-5	CASSQAGTGNQPQHF	TGTGCCAGCAGCCAGGCCGGGACAGGCAATCAGCCCCAGCATTTT
TRBV7-9	few	TRBD1	TRBJ1-3	CASSPDPGQSAGNTIYF	TGTGCCAGCAGCCCGGACCCGGGACAGTCGGCGGGAAACACCATATATTTT
TRBV7-8	.	.	TRBJ1-1	CASSPRRGGAGAEAFF	TGTGCCAGCAGCCCTCGACGGGGGGGGGCCGGGGCTGAAGCTTTCTTT
TRBV12-3/TRBV12-4	few	.	TRBJ1-5	CASSLGAVGNQPQHF	TGTGCCAGCAGTTTGGGGGCGGTGGGCAATCAGCCCCAGCATTTT
TRBV12-3/TRBV12-4	.	TRBD1	TRBJ1-2	CASRGGTGDNYGYTF	TGTGCCAGCAGGGGGGGGACAGGCGATAACTATGGCTACACCTTC
TRBV6-2/TRBV6-3	.	.	TRBJ2-1	CASPHGDNEQFF	TGTGCCAGCCCCCACGGCGATAATGAGCAGTTCTTC
TRBV7-2	few	.	TRBJ2-4	CASSLEAGRNIQYF	TGTGCCAGCAGCTTGGAAGCAGGTAGAAACATTCAGTACTTC
TRBV29-1	.	.	TRBJ1-5	CSASLQDQPQHF	TGCAGCGCGTCGCTACAAGACCAGCCCCAGCATTTT
TRBV12-3/TRBV12-4	.	TRBD2	TRBJ2-1	CASTIAGVYNEQFF	TGTGCCAGCACCATAGCGGGAGTATACAATGAGCAGTTCTTC